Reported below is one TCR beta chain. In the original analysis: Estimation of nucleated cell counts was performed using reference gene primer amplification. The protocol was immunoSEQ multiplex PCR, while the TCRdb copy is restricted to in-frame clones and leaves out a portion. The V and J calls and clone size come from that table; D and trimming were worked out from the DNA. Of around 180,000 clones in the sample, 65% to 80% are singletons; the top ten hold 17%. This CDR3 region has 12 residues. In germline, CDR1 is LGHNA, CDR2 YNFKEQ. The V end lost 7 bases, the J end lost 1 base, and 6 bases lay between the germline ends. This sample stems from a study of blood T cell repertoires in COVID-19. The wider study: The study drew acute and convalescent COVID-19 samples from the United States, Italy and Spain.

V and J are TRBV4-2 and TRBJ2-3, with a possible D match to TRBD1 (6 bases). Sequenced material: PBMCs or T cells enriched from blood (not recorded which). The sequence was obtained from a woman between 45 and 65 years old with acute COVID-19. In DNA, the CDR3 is TGTGCCAGCACAGGGGGCACAGATACGCAGTATTTT. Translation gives CASTGGTDTQYF.